The clone carrying this TCR beta chain has just a few counts. This sample also contains other DNA sequences that code for the same CDR3. The source of the sample is a study of cytomegalovirus exposure and HLA in healthy donors. The CDR3 contains 14 residues. V lost 5 bases to trimming and J lost 5 bases, with 13 bases between them. Germline V CDR1 and CDR2: SGHVS, FQNEAQ. PCR employed 60 Vbeta and 13 Jbeta primers. Data came from immunoSEQ multiplex PCR; TCRdb stores just in-frame clones and leaves some out. The sample includes about 160,000 clones, around 79% of them seen just once. The TCR was taken from a man aged 35 to 55 in good health and CMV-seronegative. Specimen: PBMCs. The chain recombines TRBV7-8 with TRBJ2-4; the D gene is possibly TRBD1 (6 bases). The CDR3 spells CASSPWTEQNIQYF. The CDR3 DNA reads as TGTGCCAGCAGCCCTTGGACAGAACAAAACATTCAGTACTTC. Looking up the rest from reference TRBV7-8 and TRBJ2-4 gives the full variable domain: GAGVSQSPRYKVAKRGQDVALRCDPISGHVSLFWYQQALGQGPEFLTYFQNEAQLDKSGLPSDRFFAERPEGSVSTLKIQRTQQEDSAVYLCASSPWTEQNIQYFGAGTRLSVL.